These 15 T cell receptor beta chains came from one sample sequenced in a study of blood T cells in healthy people across ages. The use of a sample-barcoded 5' primer and a J-beta primer mix characterized a second PCR of roughly 6 to 11 cycles. MiXCR, applied by TCRdb to the 5' RACE reads, yields one record per CDR3 protein. The sample includes hundreds of thousands of distinct CDR3 sequences, 44% seen only once; the top ten take nearly 20%. Sequenced input: blood. The receptors come from a man aged 60 to 69 in good health.

This sequence joins TRBV11-1 and TRBJ1-2; no firm D call. V was pared by 5 bases and J by 4 bases, with 17 bases between. Germline CDR1 SGHAT, CDR2 FQDESV (reference sequence). The CDR3 covers 15 residues. The CDR3 DNA is TGTGCCAGCAGCCAAACGGACGGTAGGCCCTATGGCTACACCTTC. It translates to CASSQTDGRPYGYTF.

The table lists this clonotype with many counts. Given a much more abundant clone one base away, this may be a read error. The gene calls are TRBV29-1 and TRBJ2-5; no firm D call. Germline V CDR1 and CDR2: SQVTM, ANQGSEA. The CDR3 has 12 residues. With 4 bases removed from V and 11 bases from J, the gap between germline ends came to 17 bases. CDR3 sequence reads: CSVVWSVDEQYF. The CDR3 nucleotides read TGCAGCGTTGTCTGGAGCGTGGATGAGCAGTACTTC.

This chain uses TRBV27 with TRBJ2-5; TRBD1 agrees at 8 bases. CDR1 is MNHEY, CDR2 SMNVEV, per germline (reference sequence). With V trimmed by 8 bases and J by 5 bases, 13 bases remained unmatched. This CDR3 has 15 amino acids. The CDR3 DNA sequence: TGTGCCAGCGGACAGGGTTTCAGGGGCGTGGAGACCCAGTACTTC. Translated: CASGQGFRGVETQYF.

V gene TRBV6-2 or TRBV6-3 combines with J gene TRBJ1-6; maybe TRBD1 (5 bases). Germline lookup yields CDR1 MNHEY and CDR2 SVGEGT. This CDR3 comprises 15 residues. Trimming took 2 bases from V and 8 from J, leaving 13 bases between them. CDR3 nucleotides: TGTGCCAGCAGTTACCCGGGGACCTGGGATTCACCCCTCCACTTT. Its protein is CASSYPGTWDSPLHF.

This clonotype was seen more than once but under ten times. The J gene is TRBJ1-5, the V gene TRBV5-1; D is unresolved. Trimming stripped 4 bases from V and 5 bases from J, with 10 bases between. Germline CDR1 SGHRS, CDR2 YFSETQ. CDR3 length equals 13 residues. CDR3 residues: CASSLDGDQPQHF. In DNA, the CDR3 is TGCGCCAGCAGCCTGGACGGAGATCAGCCCCAGCATTTT.

This clonotype has more than one count but fewer than ten. The chain joins TRBV5-8 to TRBJ2-6; D remains ambiguous. Germline CDR1 is SGHTS and CDR2 is YDEGEE. Trimming cost V 5 bases and J 0 bases, with 9 bases left between them. This CDR3 is built from 15 residues. The CDR3 nucleotides read TGTGCCAGCAGTTTCAGCCCCTCTGGGGCCAACGTCCTGACTTTC. Translation gives CASSFSPSGANVLTF. The complete variable domain, with remaining parts taken from reference TRBV5-8 and TRBJ2-6, reads EAGVTQSPTHLIKTRGQQATLRCSPISGHTSVYWYQQALGLGLQFLLWYDEGEERNRGNFPPRFSGRQFPNYSSELNVNALELEDSALYLCASSFSPSGANVLTFGAGSRLTVL.

The chain links TRBV20-1 to TRBJ2-1; TRBD2 aligns across 10 bases. The CDR3 loop spans 14 amino acids. The germline V gene has CDR1 DFQATT and CDR2 SNEGSKA (reference sequence). Trimming at V came to 3 bases and at J to 6 bases, leaving 5 bases not matched to a gene. For the CDR3, the DNA is TGCAGTGCTAGCGTAGCGGGGGGACTCAATGAGCAGTTCTTC. As protein: CSASVAGGLNEQFF.

This chain connects TRBV4-1 to TRBJ1-5; 8 bases are shared with TRBD1. Per germline, CDR1 MGHRA and CDR2 YSYEKL. V was clipped by 1 base and J by 6 bases; unmatched bases: 8. This CDR3 contains 16 residues. CDR3 sequence reads: CASSQATGQGGQPQHF. Written as DNA, the CDR3 is TGCGCCAGCAGCCAAGCGACCGGACAGGGAGGTCAGCCCCAGCATTTT.

The chain has TRBV11-2 and TRBJ2-7; D not certain. The germline V gene encodes CDR1 SGHAT and CDR2 FQNNGV. CDR3 length: 15 amino acids. The V gene lost 5 bases and the J gene lost 2 bases, with 16 bases spanning the gap. CDR3 loop: CASSQRHLSPYEQYF. The CDR3 DNA follows: TGTGCCAGCAGCCAACGACACCTCTCCCCCTACGAGCAGTACTTC.

This chain links TRBV18 with TRBJ1-4; 9 bases agree with TRBD1. V lost 2 bases and J lost 7; bases outside the gene matches: 5. Looked up from germline, CDR1 is KGHSH and CDR2 is LQKENI. The CDR3 sequence is 15 residues long. CDR3: CASSPAGQGTEKLFF. The CDR3 DNA is TGTGCCAGCTCACCAGCGGGACAGGGTACTGAAAAACTGTTTTTT.

V is TRBV13 and J is TRBJ2-1; 7 bases align to TRBD2. The CDR3 has 16 residues. The germline gives CDR1 PRHDT, CDR2 FYEKMQ (reference sequence). Losses at the gene ends were 3 bases for V and 5 bases for J; bases not matched to a gene: 10. The CDR3 sequence: CASSLASGPVNNEQFF. The DNA of the CDR3 is TGTGCCAGCAGCTTGGCTAGCGGTCCCGTGAACAATGAGCAGTTCTTC. Using reference TRBV13 and TRBJ2-1 for the parts outside the CDR3, the full variable domain is AAGVIQSPRHLIKEKRETATLKCYPIPRHDTVYWYQQGPGQDPQFLISFYEKMQSDKGSIPDRFSAQQFSDYHSELNMSSLELGDSALYFCASSLASGPVNNEQFFGPGTRLTVL.

Only a few counts were recorded for this clonotype. The chain links TRBV7-3 to TRBJ1-6; D is uncertain. The germline V gene has CDR1 SGHTA and CDR2 FQGTGA. The CDR3 covers 14 residues. Trimming stripped 2 bases from V and 3 bases from J, with 5 bases between. CDR3 loop: CASSLLSYNSPLHF. In DNA form, the CDR3 reads TGTGCCAGCAGCTTACTGAGCTATAATTCACCCCTCCACTTT.

This chain links TRBV24-1 with TRBJ2-3; D gene uncertain. Per the germline V gene, CDR1 is KGHDR and CDR2 is SFDVKD. The CDR3 covers 14 residues. Trimming shortened V by 4 bases and J by 2 bases, and 9 bases separated the two germline ends. The CDR3 is CATSDPDLTDTQYF. CDR3 nucleotides: TGTGCCACCAGTGACCCCGACCTCACAGATACGCAGTATTTT.

This clonotype was seen only a few times. V gene TRBV20-1 combines with J gene TRBJ2-3; D possibly uses TRBD1 or TRBD2 (5 bases each). Germline loops: CDR1 DFQATT, CDR2 SNEGSKA (reference sequence). Trimming stripped 4 bases from V and 2 bases from J, with 16 bases between. The CDR3 is 15 amino acids. The CDR3 region has the DNA TGCAGTGCTAAGAATTCGGGGCAGGCCACAGATACGCAGTATTTT. Protein: CSAKNSGQATDTQYF.

This clonotype was observed a single time. This chain uses TRBV20-1 with TRBJ1-4; D remains unclear. In germline, CDR1 is DFQATT, CDR2 SNEGSKA (reference sequence). Trimming cost V 2 bases and J 3 bases, with 4 bases left between them. This CDR3 has 12 amino acids. Here the CDR3 reads CSARQPNEKLFF. CDR3 nucleotides: TGCAGTGCTAGACAGCCTAATGAAAAACTGTTTTTT.